Below, one T cell receptor beta chain is given with its context. The antigen remains unidentified. The record originates from a study of graft-versus-host responses after intestinal transplantation. Study as a whole: Anti-thymocyte globulin induction, then tacrolimus and steroids for about three years, went to all recipients. Study results and caveats: Peak levels of circulating GvH clones tracked with early post-transplant HvG declines. Allografts of patients with graft-donor T cell macrochimerism showed high graft-versus-host to host-versus-graft clone ratios.

Only in-frame clones appear in the TCRdb table, and some are missing; sequencing was by immunoSEQ multiplex PCR. This sample has roughly 100,000 clones, with roughly 93% found just once. Between the trimmed V and J ends, which lost 2 bases and 8 bases, there was a span of 16 bases. The CDR3 runs to 15 residues. Germline V gene data show CDR1 as SGHTS and CDR2 as YDEGEE. This sequence was found in a human donor who received an intestinal transplant. The chain is built from TRBV5-8 and TRBJ1-4; D ambiguous. The sequencing used unstimulated CD8+ T cells sorted from spleen or lymph node cells, collected before intestinal transplant. In DNA form, the CDR3 reads TGTGCCAGCAGCTTTATGGGAGGCCCGCCCGAAAAACTGTTTTTT. Residues: CASSFMGGPPEKLFF.